This passage covers 21 T cell receptor beta chains from one sample sequenced in a study of CD8 T cells in ankylosing spondylitis. TCRdb independently ran MiXCR on the 5' RACE reads; one entry per CDR3 protein. The sample contains 150,000 to 200,000 distinct CDR3 sequences, roughly 30% of which appear only once. Sequenced sample: synovial fluid, either unsorted or a sorted T cell fraction (not recorded which). The receptors stem from a male donor with ankylosing spondylitis.

This clonotype appeared once. This rearrangement joins TRBV19 to TRBJ2-7, with D perhaps TRBD2 (5 bases). The V gene's germline CDR1 is LNHDA and CDR2 SQIVND (reference sequence). This CDR3 is 11 amino acids long. The V end was cut by 9 bases, the J end by 6 bases, with 12 bases between. CDR3 sequence (DNA): TGTGCCAGCGACCGCCGGGGCGAGCAGTACTTC. This sequence encodes CASDRRGEQYF.

This clonotype was seen a handful of times. This rearrangement joins TRBV6-4 to TRBJ2-1, with 10 positions matching TRBD2. The V segment lost 5 bases and the J segment 4 bases; nucleotides outside the gene matches: 11. The CDR3 length is 17 residues. CDR1 MRHNA and CDR2 SNTAGT come from the germline V gene. The CDR3 is CASSKSGGASSYNEQFF. CDR3 coding DNA: TGTGCCAGCAGTAAAAGCGGGGGGGCGTCCAGTTACAATGAGCAGTTCTTC.

This clonotype was picked up a small number of times. This chain connects TRBV29-1 to TRBJ2-7, with D maybe TRBD1 (6 bases). The CDR3 loop spans 11 amino acids. Trimming took off 6 bases at V and 4 bases at J, with 10 bases between the two ends. Germline loops: CDR1 SQVTM, CDR2 ANQGSEA. The CDR3 loop reads CSVRQEYEQYF. CDR3 nucleotides: TGCAGCGTCCGACAGGAATACGAGCAGTACTTC.

In its sample, this clonotype was seen a few times. This sequence joins TRBV5-1 and TRBJ1-3, with a possible D match to TRBD1 (6 bases). Trimming pared 4 bases from V and 7 bases from J, leaving 18 bases between. This CDR3 has 15 amino acids. Looked up from germline, CDR1 is SGHRS and CDR2 is YFSETQ. The CDR3 here is CASSKESTGSNTIYF. In DNA, the CDR3 is TGCGCCAGCAGCAAGGAATCCACAGGGTCGAACACCATATATTTT.

The V and J genes are TRBV20-1 and TRBJ2-7; 14 nucleotides match TRBD2. The CDR3 runs to 15 residues. Germline CDR1 DFQATT, CDR2 SNEGSKA (reference sequence). With V trimmed by 0 bases and J by 6 bases, 4 bases remained unmatched. The CDR3 nucleotides are TGCAGTGCTAGAGAGCGAGGGACTAGCGGGGGCGAGCAGTACTTC. It encodes CSARERGTSGGEQYF.

This clonotype has only a few counts. V is TRBV20-1 and J is TRBJ2-1; D not resolved. Germline V gene lookup returns CDR1 DFQATT and CDR2 SNEGSKA (reference sequence). The CDR3 contains 15 residues. V lost 1 base, J lost 6 bases, and 16 bases lay in between. Here the CDR3 reads CSARVGSTAANEQFF. CDR3 in DNA: TGCAGTGCTAGAGTGGGCTCCACCGCCGCCAATGAGCAGTTCTTC.

V gene TRBV5-1 combines with J gene TRBJ1-1, with 7 bases that match TRBD1. The CDR3 sequence is 15 residues long. Germline V CDR1 and CDR2: SGHRS, YFSETQ. V shed 4 bases, J shed 3 bases, and the junction held 9 bases outside the gene matches. The CDR3 sequence: CASSRQGWGDTEAFF. CDR3 sequence (DNA): TGCGCCAGCAGCAGACAGGGTTGGGGAGACACTGAAGCTTTCTTT. Drawing the rest from reference TRBV5-1 and TRBJ1-1, the complete variable domain is KAGVTQTPRYLIKTRGQQVTLSCSPISGHRSVSWYQQTPGQGLQFLFEYFSETQRNKGNFPGRFSGRQFSNSRSEMNVSTLELGDSALYLCASSRQGWGDTEAFFGQGTRLTVV.

This rearrangement joins TRBV5-1 to TRBJ1-1; 8 bases agree with TRBD1. The CDR3 totals 16 residues. Germline-derived CDR1 and CDR2 are SGHRS and YFSETQ. V was pared by 4 bases and J by 0 bases, with 8 bases of the junction left unmatched. The CDR3 bases are TGCGCCAGCAGCCCGCCCGGACAGGGCCTGAACACTGAAGCTTTCTTT. Residues: CASSPPGQGLNTEAFF.

This chain uses TRBV5-6 with TRBJ1-1, with a possible D match to TRBD1 (5 bases). Trimming pared 5 bases from V and 7 bases from J, leaving 15 bases between. CDR3 length: 13 residues. Germline V CDR1 and CDR2: SGHDT, YYEEEE. CDR3 protein: CASSRGDFHEAFF. CDR3 bases: TGTGCCAGCAGTCGAGGGGACTTCCATGAAGCTTTCTTT.

V is TRBV27 and J is TRBJ2-7, with 10 positions matching TRBD1. Germline V gene sequence: CDR1 MNHEY, CDR2 SMNVEV (reference sequence). The CDR3 totals 15 residues. V trimming: 6 bases; J trimming: 7 bases; junction bases outside the gene matches: 12. The DNA of the CDR3 is TGTGCCAGCAGCCCCGCCCGGGACAGGGGCGGGGAGCAGTACTTC. It encodes CASSPARDRGGEQYF.

This clonotype was counted only a few times. The rearrangement links TRBV11-3 to TRBJ2-3; D remains ambiguous. Germline assignment: CDR1 SGHNT and CDR2 YENEEA. V was shortened by 3 bases and J by 5 bases, with 9 bases between the two germline ends. CDR3 size: 13 residues. The CDR3 DNA reads TGTGCCAGCAGCTTTAGCCCTGAAGATACGCAGTATTTT. It yields the protein CASSFSPEDTQYF.

V is TRBV11-2 and J is TRBJ2-3; unclear D gene. The CDR3 sequence is 13 residues long. Trimming took off 1 base at V and 2 bases at J, with 4 bases between the two ends. Looked up from germline, CDR1 is SGHAT and CDR2 is FQNNGV. DNA of the CDR3: TGTGCCAGCAGCTTAGGCATCACAGATACGCAGTATTTT. It is translated as CASSLGITDTQYF.

The chain is built from TRBV29-1 and TRBJ2-7; perhaps TRBD1 as D (5 bases). V lost 3 bases, J lost 0 bases, and 6 bases lay in between. This CDR3 region has 12 residues. The V gene's germline CDR1 is SQVTM and CDR2 ANQGSEA. For the CDR3, the DNA is TGCAGCGTTGATCAGGGCTCCTACGAGCAGTACTTC. Protein sequence: CSVDQGSYEQYF.

The chain employs TRBV7-3 and TRBJ2-7; D unresolved. The CDR3 has 14 amino acids. Per the germline V gene, CDR1 is SGHTA and CDR2 is FQGTGA. V lost 1 base and J lost 3, with 10 bases in between. The DNA of the CDR3 is TGTGCCAGCAGCTTAAAGGGCGGAAACTACGAGCAGTACTTC. It encodes CASSLKGGNYEQYF.

This clonotype was counted between two and nine times. This sequence joins TRBV29-1 and TRBJ1-3, with TRBD1 as a possible D gene (5 bases). CDR1 and CDR2 from the germline V gene are SQVTM and ANQGSEA. The V end lost 4 bases, the J end lost 4 bases, and 11 bases lay between the germline ends. There are 13 residues in the CDR3. The CDR3 DNA sequence: TGCAGCGTTGTTCAGGGTTCGGGAAACACCATATATTTT. Amino acid sequence: CSVVQGSGNTIYF.

This clonotype was counted only a few times. The chain carries TRBV3-1 and TRBJ1-6; D is perhaps TRBD1 (5 bases). CDR1 and CDR2 from the germline V gene are LGHDT and YNNKEL (reference sequence). This CDR3 spans 18 amino acids. V lost 0 bases, J lost 7 bases, and 19 bases lay in between. The CDR3 here is CASSQDATGGSWNSPLHF. The CDR3 DNA reads as TGTGCCAGCAGCCAAGACGCTACGGGGGGAAGTTGGAATTCACCCCTCCACTTT. Based on the CDR3 plus reference TRBV3-1 and TRBJ1-6, the full variable domain is DTAVSQTPKYLVTQMGNDKSIKCEQNLGHDTMYWYKQDSKKFLKIMFSYNNKELIINETVPNRFSPKSPDKAHLNLHINSLELGDSAVYFCASSQDATGGSWNSPLHFGNGTRLTVT.

The rearrangement uses TRBV3-1 and TRBJ2-1, with unresolved D. This CDR3 has 13 residues. Trimming stripped 4 bases from V and 4 bases from J, with 8 bases between. CDR1 is LGHDT, CDR2 YNNKEL, per germline (reference sequence). The CDR3 loop reads CASSLQRYNEQFF. The CDR3 nucleotides read TGTGCCAGCAGCCTCCAGCGATACAATGAGCAGTTCTTC.

This clonotype was detected only a few times. The chain couples TRBV12-3 or TRBV12-4 to TRBJ2-3, with D perhaps matching TRBD1 (6 bases). This CDR3 is built from 15 residues. Between the trimmed V and J ends, which lost 6 bases and 0 bases, there was a span of 13 bases. The CDR3 region has the DNA TGTGCCAGCAGCCCAACAGGGTTTAGCACAGATACGCAGTATTTT. Its translation: CASSPTGFSTDTQYF.

This clonotype has just a few counts. The chain couples TRBV4-1 to TRBJ2-1, with a weak D call TRBD2 (6 bases). The CDR3 is 13 amino acids. Trimming removed 4 bases from V and 8 bases from J, with 12 bases in between. Germline V gene lookup returns CDR1 MGHRA and CDR2 YSYEKL. CDR3 bases: TGCGCCAGCAGCCCGGGACTTCAGGATGAGCAGTTCTTC. Protein sequence: CASSPGLQDEQFF.

The rearrangement uses TRBV6-5 and TRBJ2-1; 8 bases are a match to TRBD2. The CDR3 covers 19 residues. Germline lookup yields CDR1 MNHEY and CDR2 SVGAGI. Trimming removed 4 bases from V and 0 bases from J; junction bases left unmatched: 14. This CDR3 is CASSSPFPKRGSSYNEQFF. The DNA for the CDR3 is TGTGCCAGCAGTTCCCCATTCCCGAAGCGGGGGAGCTCCTACAATGAGCAGTTCTTC.

This clonotype was seen ten or more times. This chain uses TRBV6-2 or TRBV6-3 with TRBJ2-7; TRBD1 or TRBD2 may be the D gene (6 bases each). The germline gives CDR1 MNHEY, CDR2 SVGEGT. CDR3 length: 14 residues. V shed 7 bases and J shed 2 bases, with 15 bases lying between them. The DNA of the CDR3 is TGTGCCAGCAACCCGGGGGCCGGTCCCTACGAGCAGTACTTC. Translated, it gives CASNPGAGPYEQYF.